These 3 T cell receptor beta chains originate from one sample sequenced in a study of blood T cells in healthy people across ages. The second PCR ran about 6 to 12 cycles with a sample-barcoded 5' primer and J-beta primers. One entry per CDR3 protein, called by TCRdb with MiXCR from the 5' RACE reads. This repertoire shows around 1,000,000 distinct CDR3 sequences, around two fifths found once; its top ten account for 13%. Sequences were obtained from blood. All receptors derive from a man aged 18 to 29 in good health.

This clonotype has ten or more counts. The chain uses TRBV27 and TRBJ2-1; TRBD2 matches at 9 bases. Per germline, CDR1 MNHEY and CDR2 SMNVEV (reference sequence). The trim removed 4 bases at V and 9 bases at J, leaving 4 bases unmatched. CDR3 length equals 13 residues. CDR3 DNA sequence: TGTGCCAGCAGTTGGGGACTAGCCGTTGAGCAGTTCTTC. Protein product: CASSWGLAVEQFF.

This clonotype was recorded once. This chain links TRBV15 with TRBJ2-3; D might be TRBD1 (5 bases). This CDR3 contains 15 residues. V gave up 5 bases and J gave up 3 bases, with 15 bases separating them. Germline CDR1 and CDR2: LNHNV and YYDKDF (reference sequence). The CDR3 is CATSGVQGFTDTQYF. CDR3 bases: TGTGCCACCAGCGGAGTTCAGGGCTTTACAGATACGCAGTATTTT.

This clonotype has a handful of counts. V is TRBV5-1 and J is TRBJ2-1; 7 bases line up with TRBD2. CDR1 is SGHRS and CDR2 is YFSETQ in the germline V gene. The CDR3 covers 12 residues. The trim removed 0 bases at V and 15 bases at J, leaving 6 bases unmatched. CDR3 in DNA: TGCGCCAGCAGCTTGGAGACTGGGAGGGGGTTCTTC. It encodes CASSLETGRGFF.